These 29 T cell receptor beta chains share one sample of origin, sequenced in a study of T cell responses to AZD1222 COVID-19 vaccine. Assay used: immunoSEQ multiplex PCR; TCRdb lists only in-frame clones, some missing. The top ten hold approximately 1.5% of the sample, which has about 150,000 clones, over 90% seen once. The specimen comprised peripheral blood, sampled 28 days after the second AZD1222 dose. Receptor source: an adult who received the AZD1222 COVID-19 vaccine.

This clone was detected once. The J gene is TRBJ2-3, the V gene TRBV19; 7 nucleotides agree with TRBD2. This CDR3 has 15 residues. Germline V gene lookup returns CDR1 LNHDA and CDR2 SQIVND (reference sequence). Unmatched junction bases numbered 5, after V lost 5 bases and J lost 0 bases. CDR3 in amino acids: CASSLSGPSTDTQYF. The CDR3 nucleotides are TGTGCCAGTAGTCTTAGCGGGCCGAGCACAGATACGCAGTATTTT.

The CDR3 DNA reads TGTGCCAGCAGCCCCTGGAGGGACAGGGTAGGCTATGGCTACACCTTC. Translated: CASSPWRDRVGYGYTF. The rearrangement joins TRBV21-1 to TRBJ1-2; whether TRBD1, the table's D call, matches the DNA was not checked. TRBV21-1 is a pseudogene segment. The CDR3 has 16 amino acids.

J is TRBJ2-2 and V is TRBV6-1; tentative D call: TRBD2 (5 bases). V shed 2 bases and J shed 4 bases, with 14 bases lying between them. Germline V gene sequence: CDR1 MNHNS, CDR2 SASEGT. The CDR3 has 16 amino acids. CDR3 coding DNA: TGTGCCAGCAGTGAATCTCGGGGTCTTCCCACCGGGGAGCTGTTTTTT. Encoded protein: CASSESRGLPTGELFF.

The rearrangement uses TRBV11-2 and TRBJ1-6, with D uncertain. This CDR3 contains 15 residues. Between the trimmed V and J ends, which lost 1 base and 7 bases, there was a span of 11 bases. Germline V gene lookup returns CDR1 SGHAT and CDR2 FQNNGV. CDR3 nucleotides: TGTGCCAGCAGCTTAGTGATCTATGGAAATTCACCCCTCCACTTT. This sequence encodes CASSLVIYGNSPLHF.

This chain joins TRBV7-2 and TRBJ1-1, with unresolved D. CDR3 length: 14 residues. In germline, CDR1 is SGHTA, CDR2 FQGNSA. With 0 bases removed from V and 8 bases from J, the gap between germline ends came to 13 bases. The CDR3, as DNA: TGTGCCAGCAGCTTAGCCGGTGTAAGAGCCGAAGCTTTCTTT. As protein: CASSLAGVRAEAFF.

The V gene is TRBV19, the J gene TRBJ1-5; TRBD1 might be the D (5 bases). The CDR3 has 13 residues. V lost 4 bases and J 8 bases, leaving 12 bases between the germline ends. Germline V gives CDR1 LNHDA, CDR2 SQIVND (reference sequence). The CDR3 spells CASSTSEGKPQHF. The CDR3, as DNA: TGTGCCAGTAGTACGTCCGAGGGGAAGCCCCAGCATTTT.

This rearrangement joins TRBV7-2 to TRBJ2-3; 10 positions agree with TRBD2. V was pared by 3 bases and J by 6 bases, with 6 bases of the junction left unmatched. This CDR3 has 15 residues. CDR1 is SGHTA, CDR2 FQGNSA, per germline. The CDR3: CASSLASGGADTQYF. The CDR3 DNA follows: TGTGCCAGCAGCTTGGCCAGCGGGGGGGCGGATACGCAGTATTTT.

The chain recombines TRBV5-1 with TRBJ1-1; D is uncertain. Between the trimmed V and J ends, which lost 0 bases and 1 base, there was a span of 10 bases. Germline assignment: CDR1 SGHRS and CDR2 YFSETQ. The CDR3 extends over 15 amino acids. The CDR3 loop reads CASSLDRARNTEAFF. The CDR3 coding sequence is TGCGCCAGCAGCTTGGATAGGGCTAGGAACACTGAAGCTTTCTTT.

This CDR3 reads CASSLAGGLSNQPQHF. CDR3 nucleotide sequence: TGTGCCAGCAGCTTGGCCGGGGGGCTCAGCAATCAGCCCCAGCATTTT. The chain couples TRBV5-6 to TRBJ1-5; weak D call: TRBD1 (6 bases). The V end lost 0 bases, the J end lost 1 base, and 11 bases lay between the germline ends. The CDR3 spans 16 residues. Germline loops: CDR1 SGHDT, CDR2 YYEEEE.

The V call is TRBV28, the J call TRBJ2-2, with no clear D. The V gene's germline CDR1 is MDHEN and CDR2 SYDVKM. Trimming stripped 5 bases from V and 2 bases from J, with 9 bases between. This CDR3 region has 14 residues. CDR3 nucleotide sequence: TGTGCCAGCAGTGAGACTCTCAACACCGGGGAGCTGTTTTTT. Protein sequence: CASSETLNTGELFF.

The rearrangement joins TRBV18 to TRBJ1-2; D ambiguous. This CDR3 spans 13 amino acids. Trimming cost V 6 bases and J 11 bases, with 19 bases left between them. From germline, CDR1 is KGHSH and CDR2 LQKENI. This CDR3 is CASSPSGSGRYTF. CDR3 sequence (DNA): TGTGCCAGCTCCCCGTCCGGTAGTGGAAGGTACACCTTC.

The chain links TRBV3-1 (or the pseudogene TRBV3-2) to TRBJ2-1; TRBD2 aligns across 7 bases. In germline, CDR1 is LGHDT, CDR2 YNNKEL (reference sequence). The J segment lost 2 bases and the V segment lost 0 bases, leaving 4 bases of the junction unmatched. The CDR3 covers 16 residues. CDR3 DNA: TGTGCCAGCAGCCAAGAGCTCGCGGGAGCCTACAATGAGCAGTTCTTC. Amino acids: CASSQELAGAYNEQFF.

The V gene is TRBV6-5, the J gene TRBJ2-1, with D perhaps TRBD2 (5 bases). This CDR3 is 16 amino acids long. V was shortened by 2 bases and J by 0 bases, with 11 bases between the two germline ends. Germline CDR1 MNHEY, CDR2 SVGAGI. CDR3 coding DNA: TGTGCCAGCAGTTACAGTGTGGGGAGCTCCTACAATGAGCAGTTCTTC. As protein: CASSYSVGSSYNEQFF.

The V and J genes are TRBV29-1 and TRBJ1-1; 8 bases are shared with TRBD1. Per the germline V gene, CDR1 is SQVTM and CDR2 is ANQGSEA. The CDR3 sequence is 12 residues long. V dropped 3 bases and J dropped 8; count of bases not matched to a gene: 5. CDR3 bases: TGCAGCGTTGACAGGGGGCCACCCGAAGCTTTCTTT. Protein: CSVDRGPPEAFF.

The chain couples TRBV19 to TRBJ2-3; 10 bases are shared with TRBD2. The junction had 13 bases not matched to a gene; V was cut back by 6 bases and J by 1 base. The CDR3 has 18 amino acids. Looked up from germline, CDR1 is LNHDA and CDR2 is SQIVND (reference sequence). CDR3 bases: TGTGCCAGTAGGGGGACTAGCGCCTACTTGTCCGGCACAGATACGCAGTATTTT. Amino acid sequence: CASRGTSAYLSGTDTQYF. Complete variable domain (other parts from reference TRBV19 and TRBJ2-3): DGGITQSPKYLFRKEGQNVTLSCEQNLNHDAMYWYRQDPGQGLRLIYYSQIVNDFQKGDIAEGYSVSREKKESFPLTVTSAQKNPTAFYLCASRGTSAYLSGTDTQYFGPGTRLTVL.

This chain connects TRBV7-8 to TRBJ1-1, with a weak D call TRBD1 (5 bases). This CDR3 is 15 amino acids long. The germline V and J ends were trimmed by 5 bases and 3 bases, with 16 bases remaining between them. Germline V CDR1 and CDR2: SGHVS, FQNEAQ. The CDR3 DNA is TGTGCCAGCAGCCCACGCAGGGACGGCCACACTGAAGCTTTCTTT. Protein sequence: CASSPRRDGHTEAFF.

This chain uses TRBV27 with TRBJ1-5, with unresolved D. The CDR3 is 13 residues long. V lost 3 bases, J lost 5 bases, and 8 bases lay in between. Looked up from germline, CDR1 is MNHEY and CDR2 is SMNVEV (reference sequence). As DNA, the CDR3 is TGTGCCAGCAGTTTCAACCCTTATCAGCCCCAGCATTTT. The encoded protein is CASSFNPYQPQHF.

The chain combines TRBV7-9 with TRBJ1-3, with no clear D. Germline-derived CDR1 and CDR2 are SEHNR and FQNEAQ (reference sequence). V lost 5 bases, J lost 0 bases, and 11 bases lay in between. This CDR3 has 15 residues. The CDR3 region is CASSLSGNSGNTIYF. The CDR3 DNA is TGTGCCAGCAGCCTCTCGGGGAACTCTGGAAACACCATATATTTT.

The table lists this clone with a few counts. This chain connects TRBV24-1 to TRBJ2-2; tentative D call: TRBD2 (5 bases). V lost 4 bases and J 6 bases, leaving 11 bases between the germline ends. Germline CDR1 KGHDR, CDR2 SFDVKD. The CDR3 spans 14 residues. CDR3 amino acids: CATSDSFGAGELFF. The CDR3 coding sequence is TGTGCCACCAGTGACTCCTTCGGGGCCGGGGAGCTGTTTTTT.

This clone has a handful of counts. The chain combines TRBV29-1 with TRBJ2-1; 9 bases agree with TRBD1. Germline V gives CDR1 SQVTM, CDR2 ANQGSEA. V was clipped by 7 bases and J by 7 bases; unmatched bases: 17. CDR3 length equals 16 residues. This CDR3 reads CSAVLSRDRAPNEQFF. Written as DNA, the CDR3 is TGCAGCGCCGTCCTGAGTAGGGACAGGGCCCCGAATGAGCAGTTCTTC.

The V gene is TRBV19, the J gene TRBJ2-2, with 9 bases identical to TRBD1. The CDR3 loop spans 16 amino acids. The V gene's germline CDR1 is LNHDA and CDR2 SQIVND (reference sequence). V trimming: 7 bases; J trimming: 4 bases; junction bases outside the gene matches: 10. CDR3 amino acids: CASKPQGTGSTGELFF. The CDR3 nucleotides are TGTGCCAGTAAACCGCAGGGGACAGGGAGCACCGGGGAGCTGTTTTTT.

The rearrangement joins TRBV3-1 (or the pseudogene TRBV3-2) to TRBJ1-2, with 7 bases that match TRBD1. The V segment lost 5 bases and the J segment 0 bases; nucleotides outside the gene matches: 6. The CDR3 runs to 15 residues. Germline lookup yields CDR1 LGHDT and CDR2 YNNKEL (reference sequence). CDR3 in amino acids: CASSAGTAPNYGYTF. CDR3 nucleotide sequence: TGTGCCAGCAGCGCCGGGACAGCGCCTAACTATGGCTACACCTTC.

This rearrangement joins TRBV7-9 to TRBJ2-1; no firm D call. V lost 3 bases and J 5 bases, leaving 5 bases between the germline ends. This CDR3 spans 12 amino acids. Germline CDR1 is SEHNR and CDR2 is FQNEAQ (reference sequence). In DNA, the CDR3 is TGTGCCAGCAGCTTTGGGAACAATGAGCAGTTCTTC. Protein sequence: CASSFGNNEQFF.

The rearrangement joins TRBV24-1 to TRBJ1-1; D possibly corresponds to TRBD1 (5 bases). Per the germline V gene, CDR1 is KGHDR and CDR2 is SFDVKD. The CDR3 loop spans 13 amino acids. Trimming stripped 4 bases from V and 5 bases from J, with 10 bases between. The CDR3 DNA is TGTGCCACCAGTGACCCCTGGGGGACTGAAGCTTTCTTT. It yields the protein CATSDPWGTEAFF.

This chain links TRBV5-4 with TRBJ1-4; 9 bases are a match to TRBD1. The germline V gene has CDR1 SGHNT and CDR2 YYREEE (reference sequence). V was clipped by 4 bases and J by 6 bases; unmatched bases: 7. The CDR3 runs to 15 residues. CDR3 in amino acids: CASSHKGQGDEKLFF. The DNA for the CDR3 is TGTGCCAGCAGCCACAAGGGACAGGGCGATGAAAAACTGTTTTTT. Based on the CDR3 plus reference TRBV5-4 and TRBJ1-4, the full variable domain is ETGVTQSPTHLIKTRGQQVTLRCSSQSGHNTVSWYQQALGQGPQFIFQYYREEENGRGNFPPRFSGLQFPNYSSELNVNALELDDSALYLCASSHKGQGDEKLFFGSGTQLSVL.

This clone was observed a single time. This sequence joins TRBV9 and TRBJ2-1; 13 bases are shared with TRBD2. Germline-derived CDR1 and CDR2 are SGDLS and YYNGEE. The V segment lost 4 bases and the J segment 4 bases; nucleotides outside the gene matches: 5. CDR3 length: 16 residues. The CDR3 bases are TGTGCCAGCAGCTCACTAGCGGGAGGGTGGTACAATGAGCAGTTCTTC. Encoded protein: CASSSLAGGWYNEQFF.

This clone was seen more than once but under ten times. The chain recombines TRBV6-1 with TRBJ2-2; possibly TRBD1 for D (5 bases). V was pared by 2 bases and J by 5 bases, with 18 bases between. This CDR3 has 17 amino acids. Germline loops: CDR1 MNHNS, CDR2 SASEGT. The CDR3 spells CASSEKNRAGRTGELFF. The CDR3 nucleotides are TGTGCCAGCAGTGAAAAAAATAGGGCAGGGCGTACCGGGGAGCTGTTTTTT.

For the CDR3, the DNA is TGTGCCAGCAGCGATGGACAGGGTCGTACTCAGCCCCAGCATTTT. It is translated as CASSDGQGRTQPQHF. The chain carries TRBV6-4 and TRBJ1-5; TRBD1 matches at 8 bases. The ends lost 6 bases at V and 6 bases at J; junction bases unmatched: 10. The CDR3 consists of 15 residues. Germline CDR1 reads MRHNA; CDR2 reads SNTAGT.

This chain joins TRBV5-4 and TRBJ2-7; D may be TRBD1 or TRBD2 (5 bases each). Germline V gene sequence: CDR1 SGHNT, CDR2 YYREEE (reference sequence). The V and J ends lost 4 bases and 4 bases respectively, with 21 bases between them. This CDR3 region has 16 residues. CDR3 residues: CASSLGTPRGSYEQYF. The CDR3, as DNA: TGTGCCAGCAGCCTCGGGACGCCCCGCGGATCTTACGAGCAGTACTTC. Full variable domain (outside the CDR3, taken from reference TRBV5-4 and TRBJ2-7): ETGVTQSPTHLIKTRGQQVTLRCSSQSGHNTVSWYQQALGQGPQFIFQYYREEENGRGNFPPRFSGLQFPNYSSELNVNALELDDSALYLCASSLGTPRGSYEQYFGPGTRLTVT.